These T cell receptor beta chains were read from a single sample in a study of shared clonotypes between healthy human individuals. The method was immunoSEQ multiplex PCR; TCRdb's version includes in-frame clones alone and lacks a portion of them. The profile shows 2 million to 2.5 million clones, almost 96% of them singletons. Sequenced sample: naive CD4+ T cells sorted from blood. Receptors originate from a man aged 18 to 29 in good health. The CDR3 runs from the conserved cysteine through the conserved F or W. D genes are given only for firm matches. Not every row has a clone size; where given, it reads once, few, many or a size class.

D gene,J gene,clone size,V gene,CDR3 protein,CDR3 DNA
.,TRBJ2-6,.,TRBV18,CASSPGQESSGANVLTF,TGTGCCAGCTCACCGGGGCAGGAGAGCTCTGGGGCCAACGTCCTGACTTTC
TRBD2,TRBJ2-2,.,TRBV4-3,CASSQGSLAGAVGELFF,TGCGCCAGCAGCCAAGGATCGCTAGCGGGAGCGGTCGGGGAGCTGTTTTTT
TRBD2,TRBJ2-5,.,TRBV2,CASSKREGYQETQYF,TGTGCCAGCAGCAAAAGGGAGGGGTACCAAGAGACCCAGTACTTC
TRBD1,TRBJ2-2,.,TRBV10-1,CASGNRGTGELFF,TGCGCCAGCGGAAACAGGGGAACCGGGGAGCTGTTTTTT
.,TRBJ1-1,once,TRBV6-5,CASRSTGRNTEAFF,TGTGCCAGTAGGTCCACAGGGCGGAACACTGAAGCTTTCTTT
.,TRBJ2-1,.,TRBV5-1,CASSLELGGSSYNEQFF,TGCGCCAGCAGCCTGGAACTAGGAGGGAGCTCCTACAATGAGCAGTTCTTC
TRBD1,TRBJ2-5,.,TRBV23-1,CASSQSAGGYQETQYF,TGCGCCAGCAGTCAATCGGCAGGGGGCTATCAAGAGACCCAGTACTTC
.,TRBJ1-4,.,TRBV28,CASSLPGEGTNEKLFF,TGTGCCAGCAGTTTACCCGGCGAGGGTACTAATGAAAAACTGTTTTTT
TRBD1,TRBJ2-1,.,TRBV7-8,CASSLVTGGLAYNEQFF,TGTGCCAGCAGCTTAGTCACAGGGGGGTTAGCCTACAATGAGCAGTTCTTC
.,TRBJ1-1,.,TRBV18,CASSPARVARTEAFF,TGTGCCAGCTCACCGGCTAGGGTTGCTAGAACTGAAGCTTTCTTT
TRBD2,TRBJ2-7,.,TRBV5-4,CASSLVSGATYEQYF,TGTGCCAGCAGCTTGGTTAGCGGGGCTACCTACGAGCAGTACTTC
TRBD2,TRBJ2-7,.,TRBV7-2,CASSLIASGRAPYEQYF,TGTGCCAGCAGCTTAATTGCTAGCGGGAGGGCCCCCTACGAGCAGTACTTC
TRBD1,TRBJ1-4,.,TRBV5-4,CASSLYAGGSEKLFF,TGTGCCAGCAGCTTGTACGCAGGGGGTTCTGAAAAACTGTTTTTT
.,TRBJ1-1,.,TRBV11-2,CASSLTLNTEAFF,TGTGCCAGCAGCTTAACTTTGAACACTGAAGCTTTCTTT
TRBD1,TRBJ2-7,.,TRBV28,CASRATGGGSYEQYF,TGTGCCAGCAGAGCGACAGGGGGAGGGTCCTACGAGCAGTACTTC
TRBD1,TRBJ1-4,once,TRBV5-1,CASSNSDRGPPNEKLFF,TGCGCCAGCAGCAACTCGGACAGGGGACCTCCTAATGAAAAACTGTTTTTT
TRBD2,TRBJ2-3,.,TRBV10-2,CASSATSGGASTDTQYF,TGCGCCAGCAGTGCGACTAGCGGGGGGGCTAGCACAGATACGCAGTATTTT
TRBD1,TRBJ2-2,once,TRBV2,CASSRQGLTGELFF,TGTGCCAGCAGTCGACAGGGTTTGACCGGGGAGCTGTTTTTT
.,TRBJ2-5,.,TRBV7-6,CASSPIRTEQETQYF,TGTGCCAGCAGCCCAATTAGGACGGAGCAAGAGACCCAGTACTTC
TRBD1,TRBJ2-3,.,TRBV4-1,CASSHGRQGADTQYF,TGCGCCAGCAGCCATGGGCGACAGGGGGCAGATACGCAGTATTTT
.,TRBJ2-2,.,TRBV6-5,CASSTPTGELFF,TGTGCCAGCAGTACACCGACCGGGGAGCTGTTTTTT
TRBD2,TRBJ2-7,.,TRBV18,CASSPGLAYEQYF,TGTGCCAGCTCACCCGGACTAGCCTACGAGCAGTACTTC
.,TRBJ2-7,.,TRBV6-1,CASSARGRDSYEQYF,TGTGCCAGCAGTGCTCGGGGAAGAGACTCCTACGAGCAGTACTTC
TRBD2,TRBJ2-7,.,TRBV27,CASSQMRVGLVVGYEQYF,TGTGCCAGCAGTCAGATGAGGGTTGGACTAGTAGTGGGCTACGAGCAGTACTTC
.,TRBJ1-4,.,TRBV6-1,CASSGTPTNEKLFF,TGTGCCAGCAGTGGGACACCAACTAATGAAAAACTGTTTTTT
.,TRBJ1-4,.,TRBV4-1,CASSQFGTTGEKLFF,TGCGCCAGCAGCCAATTCGGGACGACGGGAGAAAAACTGTTTTTT
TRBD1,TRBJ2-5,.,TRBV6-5,CASTPTGKETQYF,TGTGCCAGCACCCCGACAGGGAAAGAGACCCAGTACTTC
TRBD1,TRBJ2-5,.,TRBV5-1,CASSSDGQAQETQYF,TGCGCCAGCAGCTCAGACGGACAGGCCCAAGAGACCCAGTACTTC
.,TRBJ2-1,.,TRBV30,CAWSGLTGTGQFF,TGTGCCTGGAGTGGGCTGACAGGGACTGGGCAGTTCTTC
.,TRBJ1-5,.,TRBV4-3,CASSREHNQPQHF,TGCGCCAGCAGTCGGGAGCATAATCAGCCCCAGCATTTT
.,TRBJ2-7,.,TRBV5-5,CASSLERQVDYEQYF,TGTGCCAGCAGCTTGGAGCGCCAAGTCGACTACGAGCAGTACTTC
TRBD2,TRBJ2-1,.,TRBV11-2,CASSFSGGAYNEQFF,TGTGCCAGCAGCTTCAGCGGGGGAGCATACAATGAGCAGTTCTTC
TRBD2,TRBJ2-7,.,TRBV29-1,CSVELLTSGKGTGEQYF,TGCAGCGTCGAGTTATTGACTAGCGGGAAGGGGACGGGCGAGCAGTACTTC
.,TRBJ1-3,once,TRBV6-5,CASSPYSGNTIYF,TGTGCCAGCAGCCCTTATTCTGGAAACACCATATATTTT
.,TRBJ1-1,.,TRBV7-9,CASNYLPGGGNTEAFF,TGTGCCAGCAACTATTTGCCCGGGGGAGGGAACACTGAAGCTTTCTTT
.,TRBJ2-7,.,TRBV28,CASRRGTAEQYF,TGTGCCAGCAGACGGGGGACGGCCGAGCAGTACTTC
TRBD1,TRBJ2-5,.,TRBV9,CASSTLTGAVETQYF,TGTGCCAGCAGCACCTTAACAGGGGCGGTAGAGACCCAGTACTTC
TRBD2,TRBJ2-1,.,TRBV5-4,CASSSGTSGGRDEQFF,TGTGCCAGCAGCTCTGGGACTAGCGGGGGTCGGGATGAGCAGTTCTTC
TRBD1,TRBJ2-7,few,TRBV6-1,CASSRTGGHEQYF,TGTGCCAGCAGCCGGACAGGGGGACACGAGCAGTACTTC